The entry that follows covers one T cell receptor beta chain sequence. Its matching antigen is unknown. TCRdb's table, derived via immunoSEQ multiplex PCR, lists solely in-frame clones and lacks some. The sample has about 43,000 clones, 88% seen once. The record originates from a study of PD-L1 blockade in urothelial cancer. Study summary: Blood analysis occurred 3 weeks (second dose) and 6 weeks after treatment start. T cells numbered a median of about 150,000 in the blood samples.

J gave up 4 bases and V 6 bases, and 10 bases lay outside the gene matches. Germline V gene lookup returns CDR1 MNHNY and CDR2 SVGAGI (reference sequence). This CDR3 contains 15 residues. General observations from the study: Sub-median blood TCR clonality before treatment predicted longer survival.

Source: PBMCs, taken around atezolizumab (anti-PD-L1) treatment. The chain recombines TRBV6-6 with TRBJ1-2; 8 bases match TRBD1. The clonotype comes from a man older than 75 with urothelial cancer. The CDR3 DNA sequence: TGTGCCAGCAGACCGCCGGGACAGGTGGCCTATGGCTACACCTTC. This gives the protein CASRPPGQVAYGYTF.